The clone carrying this TCR beta chain turned up a few times. Some clones are missing from TCRdb's copy, which holds only in-frame ones; the method was immunoSEQ multiplex PCR. The repertoire holds about 670,000 clones, with about three quarters as singletons. Trimming removed 4 bases at V and 0 bases at J, with 5 bases between. Germline V gene lookup returns CDR1 WNHNN and CDR2 SYGVQD (reference sequence). CDR3 length: 13 amino acids. The data derive from a study of shared clonotypes between healthy human individuals. The chain combines TRBV10-1 with TRBJ2-3, with no clear D. This clonotype was sampled from a woman aged 30 to 39 in good health. The sequencing input was memory CD4+ T cells sorted from blood. The subset here: CD45RA-negative fraction. CDR3 in DNA: TGCGCCAGCAGTGCTTCCAGCACAGATACGCAGTATTTT. Amino acid sequence: CASSASSTDTQYF.